This entry lists 21 T cell receptor beta chains sequenced from one sample in a study of graft-versus-host responses after intestinal transplantation. These TCRs are of unknown antigen specificity. Profiled with immunoSEQ multiplex PCR; TCRdb holds only in-frame clones, not every one. The repertoire has almost 85,000 clones, around 92% of them found once; the top ten carry approximately 0.1%. The sequencing used unstimulated CD4+ T cells sorted from spleen or lymph node cells, collected before intestinal transplant. These receptors were collected from a human donor who received an intestinal transplant.

The chain has TRBV27 and TRBJ1-5, with 7 bases aligning to TRBD1. This CDR3 has 14 amino acids. V trimming: 6 bases; J trimming: 6 bases; junction bases outside the gene matches: 8. Germline CDR1 and CDR2: MNHEY and SMNVEV (reference sequence). This chain's CDR3 is CASSWTGGTQPQHF. The CDR3 nucleotides read TGTGCCAGCAGCTGGACAGGCGGTACTCAGCCCCAGCATTTT.

This chain joins TRBV19 and TRBJ2-1; the match to TRBD2 covers 14 bases. The germline V gene encodes CDR1 LNHDA and CDR2 SQIVND (reference sequence). V dropped 10 bases and J dropped 6; count of bases not matched to a gene: 5. This CDR3 spans 14 amino acids. CDR3 in DNA: TGTGCCACGGGGACTAGCGGGGGATTCAATGAGCAGTTCTTC. Translated: CATGTSGGFNEQFF.

For the CDR3, the DNA is TGTGCCAGCAGCCGAGGATTTAGCACAGATACGCAGTATTTT. This sequence encodes CASSRGFSTDTQYF. The rearrangement joins TRBV6-5 to TRBJ2-3; D is ambiguous. The CDR3 loop spans 14 amino acids. Trimming cost V 6 bases and J 0 bases, with 10 bases left between them. Germline-derived CDR1 and CDR2 are MNHEY and SVGAGI.

In its sample, this clone was seen once. This chain joins TRBV4-2 and TRBJ1-1; the D is unclear. Germline V gene sequence: CDR1 LGHNA, CDR2 YNFKEQ. V shed 0 bases and J shed 2 bases, with 19 bases lying between them. This CDR3 has 18 residues. CDR3: CASSQDSPFLELNTEAFF. The DNA for the CDR3 is TGTGCCAGCAGCCAAGATTCTCCATTTCTGGAGCTAAACACTGAAGCTTTCTTT.

The J gene is TRBJ1-2, the V gene TRBV6-5; no clear D. This CDR3 spans 12 amino acids. The V and J ends lost 6 bases and 4 bases respectively, with 9 bases between them. Germline loops: CDR1 MNHEY, CDR2 SVGAGI. The CDR3 DNA reads as TGTGCCAGCAGCCCTGGGAGCTATGGCTACACCTTC. It yields the protein CASSPGSYGYTF.

This chain connects TRBV14 to TRBJ2-7; D not resolved. Germline CDR1 reads SGHDN; CDR2 reads FVKESK. This CDR3 contains 13 residues. The V gene lost 4 bases and the J gene lost 2 bases, with 9 bases spanning the gap. This chain's CDR3 is CASSRRLTYEQYF. CDR3 DNA sequence: TGTGCCAGCAGCCGCAGGTTAACCTACGAGCAGTACTTC.

V gene TRBV30 combines with J gene TRBJ2-5; 8 bases match TRBD2. Per the germline V gene, CDR1 is GTSNPN and CDR2 is SVGIG (reference sequence). V lost 3 bases to trimming and J lost 5 bases; unmatched junction nucleotides: 14. CDR3 length: 16 amino acids. DNA of the CDR3: TGTGCCTGGAGCCGTAACGGGGGGGCAACCAGGGAGACCCAGTACTTC. It encodes CAWSRNGGATRETQYF.

This clone has only a few counts. The chain joins TRBV2 to TRBJ2-3, with TRBD2 identical over 10 bases. The CDR3 is 15 residues long. Trimming cost V 0 bases and J 8 bases; bases outside gene matches: 5. Germline V gene data show CDR1 as SNHLY and CDR2 as FYNNEI. DNA for the CDR3: TGTGCCAGCAGTGAAGCGGCTAGCGGGGGTGGTACGCAGTATTTT. Translating gives CASSEAASGGGTQYF.

This chain uses TRBV5-6 with TRBJ1-2, with 10 nucleotides matching TRBD1. This CDR3 has 14 amino acids. CDR1 SGHDT and CDR2 YYEEEE come from the germline V gene. The V gene end was trimmed by 4 bases and the J gene end by 6 bases; junction bases not matched to a gene: 6. The CDR3 DNA follows: TGTGCCAGCAGCGTCGGACAGGGGGTAGATGGCTACACCTTC. The encoded protein is CASSVGQGVDGYTF.

This chain uses TRBV10-3 with TRBJ2-5; TRBD2 matches at 9 bases. This CDR3 comprises 17 residues. The germline V gene has CDR1 ENHRY and CDR2 SYGVKD. V dropped 0 bases and J dropped 1; count of bases not matched to a gene: 6. The CDR3 here is CAISESPGLALQETQYF. The CDR3 bases are TGTGCCATCAGTGAGTCTCCAGGACTAGCGCTCCAAGAGACCCAGTACTTC.

A word on this clone: This sample includes further DNA sequences coding for the same CDR3. The V gene is TRBV5-1, the J gene TRBJ1-1; D remains unclear. The V and J ends lost 4 bases and 2 bases respectively, with 9 bases between them. Germline V gives CDR1 SGHRS, CDR2 YFSETQ. This CDR3 contains 13 residues. CDR3 amino acids: CASSPGQNTEAFF. CDR3 in DNA: TGCGCCAGCAGCCCTGGCCAAAACACTGAAGCTTTCTTT. Combining the CDR3 with reference TRBV5-1 and TRBJ1-1 gives the whole variable domain KAGVTQTPRYLIKTRGQQVTLSCSPISGHRSVSWYQQTPGQGLQFLFEYFSETQRNKGNFPGRFSGRQFSNSRSEMNVSTLELGDSALYLCASSPGQNTEAFFGQGTRLTVV.

The rearrangement links TRBV7-2 to TRBJ2-3, with 7 bases identical to TRBD1. V was clipped by 1 base and J by 8 bases; unmatched bases: 15. CDR3 length: 17 amino acids. CDR1 is SGHTA, CDR2 FQGNSA, per germline. The CDR3 reads CASSLGTQGVGIGTQYF. The CDR3 DNA sequence: TGTGCCAGCAGCTTAGGCACTCAGGGGGTGGGTATCGGTACGCAGTATTTT.

The CDR3 DNA sequence: TGTGCCAGCAGCTTTCGGACAGGGAGGACTGAAGCTTTCTTT. It codes for CASSFRTGRTEAFF. The chain uses TRBV11-3 and TRBJ1-1; TRBD1 aligns across 8 bases. The CDR3 sequence is 14 residues long. Germline V lookup: CDR1 SGHNT, CDR2 YENEEA. Trimming at V came to 3 bases and at J to 5 bases, leaving 5 bases not matched to a gene. Full variable domain (outside the CDR3, taken from reference TRBV11-3 and TRBJ1-1): EAGVVQSPRYKIIEKKQPVAFWCNPISGHNTLYWYLQNLGQGPELLIRYENEEAVDDSQLPKDRFSAERLKGVDSTLKIQPAELGDSAVYLCASSFRTGRTEAFFGQGTRLTVV.

The chain couples TRBV30 to TRBJ1-1, with D hard to call. The ends were cut back, 0 bases at V and 0 bases at J, with 11 bases in the middle. This CDR3 is built from 15 residues. Germline CDR1 GTSNPN, CDR2 SVGIG (reference sequence). CDR3 in amino acids: CAWSVARFMNTEAFF. Here the CDR3 DNA reads TGTGCCTGGAGTGTAGCCAGGTTCATGAACACTGAAGCTTTCTTT.

The chain has TRBV5-6 and TRBJ2-1, with 8 bases that match TRBD1. The V and J ends lost 4 bases and 8 bases, in that order; junction bases with no gene match: 17. CDR3 size: 17 residues. In germline, CDR1 is SGHDT, CDR2 YYEEEE. This CDR3 is CASSQLTDRVRDHEQFF. Written as DNA, the CDR3 is TGTGCCAGCAGCCAGTTAACGGACAGGGTCAGGGATCATGAGCAGTTCTTC.

The rearrangement joins TRBV6-5 to TRBJ1-4; D is perhaps TRBD1 (5 bases). Germline CDR1 MNHEY, CDR2 SVGAGI. V was cut by 7 bases and J by 8 bases, with 14 bases left in between. The CDR3 is 13 residues long. This CDR3 is CASTRAVGEKLFF. Here the CDR3 DNA reads TGTGCCAGCACCAGGGCCGTAGGGGAAAAACTGTTTTTT.

The chain has TRBV6-5 and TRBJ1-5; D is perhaps TRBD1 (5 bases). Germline CDR1 reads MNHEY; CDR2 reads SVGAGI. Trimming took 2 bases from V and 1 from J, leaving 9 bases between them. The CDR3 covers 15 residues. The DNA for the CDR3 is TGTGCCAGCAGTTACCGGCAGGGCAGCAATCAGCCCCAGCATTTT. It encodes CASSYRQGSNQPQHF.

The rearrangement uses TRBV28 and TRBJ1-1, with D hard to call. V lost 5 bases and J 0 bases, leaving 7 bases between the germline ends. CDR1 MDHEN and CDR2 SYDVKM come from the germline V gene. CDR3 length: 13 residues. The CDR3 nucleotides are TGTGCCAGCAGTCAACTGATGAACACTGAAGCTTTCTTT. Protein sequence: CASSQLMNTEAFF. Full variable domain (rest looked up from reference TRBV28 and TRBJ1-1): DVKVTQSSRYLVKRTGEKVFLECVQDMDHENMFWYRQDPGLGLRLIYFSYDVKMKEKGDIPEGYSVSREKKERFSLILESASTNQTSMYLCASSQLMNTEAFFGQGTRLTVV.

The V and J genes are TRBV5-1 and TRBJ2-3, with D possibly being TRBD2 (7 bases). The V gene's germline CDR1 is SGHRS and CDR2 YFSETQ. With 1 base removed from V and 4 bases from J, the gap between germline ends came to 28 bases. CDR3 length: 20 amino acids. Written as DNA, the CDR3 is TGCGCCAGCAGCTTGAGCTCCGGGGCGGGGGCCATATGGGTCCCAGATACGCAGTATTTT. Translating gives CASSLSSGAGAIWVPDTQYF. Filled out from reference TRBV5-1 and TRBJ2-3, the complete variable domain reads KAGVTQTPRYLIKTRGQQVTLSCSPISGHRSVSWYQQTPGQGLQFLFEYFSETQRNKGNFPGRFSGRQFSNSRSEMNVSTLELGDSALYLCASSLSSGAGAIWVPDTQYFGPGTRLTVL.

J is TRBJ2-6 and V is TRBV7-9; D is possibly TRBD2 (5 bases). The V gene lost 6 bases and the J gene lost 2 bases, with 14 bases spanning the gap. CDR1 is SEHNR, CDR2 FQNEAQ, per germline (reference sequence). The CDR3 has 16 amino acids. The CDR3 region has the DNA TGTGCCAGCAGGCTAGAACGGGGAACTGGGGCCAACGTCCTGACTTTC. Translation gives CASRLERGTGANVLTF.

The chain combines TRBV5-1 with TRBJ2-7; perhaps TRBD1 as D (5 bases). The CDR3 contains 17 residues. V lost 2 bases to trimming and J lost 2 bases, with 20 bases between them. Germline CDR1 and CDR2: SGHRS and YFSETQ. In nucleotides, the CDR3 is TGCGCCAGCAGCTTAGGGTTTAGTACAGGCACGGCCTACGAGCAGTACTTC. It codes for CASSLGFSTGTAYEQYF.